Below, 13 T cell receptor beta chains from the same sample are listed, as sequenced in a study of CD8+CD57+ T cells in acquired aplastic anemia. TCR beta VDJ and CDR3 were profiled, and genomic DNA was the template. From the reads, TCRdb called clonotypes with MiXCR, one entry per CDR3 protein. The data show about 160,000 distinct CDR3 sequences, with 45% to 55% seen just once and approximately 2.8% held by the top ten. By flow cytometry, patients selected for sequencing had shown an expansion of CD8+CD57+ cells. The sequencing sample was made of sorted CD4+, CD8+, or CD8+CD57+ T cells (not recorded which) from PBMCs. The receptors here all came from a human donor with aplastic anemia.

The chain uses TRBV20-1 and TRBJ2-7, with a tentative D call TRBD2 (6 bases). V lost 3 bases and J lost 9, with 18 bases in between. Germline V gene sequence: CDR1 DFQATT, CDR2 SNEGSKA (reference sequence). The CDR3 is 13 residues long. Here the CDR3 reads CSASQARVGGQYF. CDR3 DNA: TGCAGTGCTAGCCAGGCCCGGGTGGGGGGGCAGTACTTC.

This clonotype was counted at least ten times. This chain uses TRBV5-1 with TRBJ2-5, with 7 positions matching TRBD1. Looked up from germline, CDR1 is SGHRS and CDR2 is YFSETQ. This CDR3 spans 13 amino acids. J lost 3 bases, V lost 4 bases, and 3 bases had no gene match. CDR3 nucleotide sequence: TGCGCCAGCAGCCGACAGGGAGAAGAGACCCAGTACTTC. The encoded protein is CASSRQGEETQYF.

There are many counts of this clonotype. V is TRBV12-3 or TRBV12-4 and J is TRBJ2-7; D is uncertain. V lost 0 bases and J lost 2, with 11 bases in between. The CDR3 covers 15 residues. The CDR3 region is CASSLARAGTYEQYF. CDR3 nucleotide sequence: TGTGCCAGCAGTTTAGCTCGGGCCGGAACCTACGAGCAGTACTTC.

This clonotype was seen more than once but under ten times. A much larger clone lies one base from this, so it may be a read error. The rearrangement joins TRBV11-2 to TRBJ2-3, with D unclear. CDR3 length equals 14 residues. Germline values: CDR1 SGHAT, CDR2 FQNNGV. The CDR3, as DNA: TGTGCCAGCGGCTTAGAAGGTCGATCAGATACGCAGTATTTT. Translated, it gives CASGLEGRSDTQYF.

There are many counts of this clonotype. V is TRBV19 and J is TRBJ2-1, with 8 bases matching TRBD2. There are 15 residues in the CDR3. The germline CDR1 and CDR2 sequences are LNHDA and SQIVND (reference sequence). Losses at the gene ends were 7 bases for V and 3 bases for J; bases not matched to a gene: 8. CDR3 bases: TGTGCCAGTAAGGCGGACGCGGGAGGCTACAATGAGCAGTTCTTC. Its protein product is CASKADAGGYNEQFF.

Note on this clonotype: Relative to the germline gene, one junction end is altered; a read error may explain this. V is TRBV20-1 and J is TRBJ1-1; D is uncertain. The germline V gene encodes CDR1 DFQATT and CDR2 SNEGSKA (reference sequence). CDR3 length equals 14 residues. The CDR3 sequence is CSARDRVARDEIVF. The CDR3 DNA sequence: TGCAGTGCTAGAGATCGAGTAGCCAGAGATGAGATAGTCTTT.

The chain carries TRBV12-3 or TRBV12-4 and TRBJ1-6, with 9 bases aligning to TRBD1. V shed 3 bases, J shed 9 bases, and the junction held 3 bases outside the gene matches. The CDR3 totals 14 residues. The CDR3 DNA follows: TGTGCCAGCAGTTTGGGACAGGGATCTTCACCCCTCCACTTT. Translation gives CASSLGQGSSPLHF.

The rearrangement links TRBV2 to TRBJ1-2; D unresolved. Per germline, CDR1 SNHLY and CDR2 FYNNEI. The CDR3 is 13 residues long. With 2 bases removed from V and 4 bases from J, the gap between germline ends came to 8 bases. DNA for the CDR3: TGTGCCAGCAGTGAACCGGACGTCTATGGCTACACCTTC. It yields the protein CASSEPDVYGYTF.

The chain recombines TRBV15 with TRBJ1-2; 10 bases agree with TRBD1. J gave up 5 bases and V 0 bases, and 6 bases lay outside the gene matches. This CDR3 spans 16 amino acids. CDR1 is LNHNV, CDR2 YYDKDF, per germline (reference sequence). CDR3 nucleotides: TGTGCCACCAGCAGAGATCGAGGGGGACAGGGGTATGGCTACACCTTC. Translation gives CATSRDRGGQGYGYTF.

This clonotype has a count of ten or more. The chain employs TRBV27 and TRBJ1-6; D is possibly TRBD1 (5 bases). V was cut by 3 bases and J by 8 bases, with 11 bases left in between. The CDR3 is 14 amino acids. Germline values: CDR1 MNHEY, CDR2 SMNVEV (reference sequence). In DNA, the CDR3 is TGTGCCAGCAGTTTTACCCGGGGCGATTCACCCCTCCACTTT. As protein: CASSFTRGDSPLHF.

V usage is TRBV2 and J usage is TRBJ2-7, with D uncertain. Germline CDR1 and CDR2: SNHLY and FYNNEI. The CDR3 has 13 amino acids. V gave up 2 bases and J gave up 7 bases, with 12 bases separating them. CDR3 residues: CASSEISLGEQYF. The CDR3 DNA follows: TGTGCCAGCAGTGAAATCAGTCTGGGTGAGCAGTACTTC.

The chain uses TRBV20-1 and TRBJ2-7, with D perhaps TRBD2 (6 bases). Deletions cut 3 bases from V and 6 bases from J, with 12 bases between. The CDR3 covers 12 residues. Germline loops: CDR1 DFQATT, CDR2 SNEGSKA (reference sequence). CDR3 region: CSAREGAGEQYF. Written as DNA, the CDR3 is TGCAGTGCTAGGGAGGGCGCGGGCGAGCAGTACTTC.

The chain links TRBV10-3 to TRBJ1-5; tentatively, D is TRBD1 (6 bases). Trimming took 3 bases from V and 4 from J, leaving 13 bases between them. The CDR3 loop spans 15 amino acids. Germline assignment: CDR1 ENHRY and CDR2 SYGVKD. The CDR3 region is CAISDPGQLNQPQHF. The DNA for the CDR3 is TGTGCCATCAGTGACCCAGGACAGTTGAATCAGCCCCAGCATTTT.